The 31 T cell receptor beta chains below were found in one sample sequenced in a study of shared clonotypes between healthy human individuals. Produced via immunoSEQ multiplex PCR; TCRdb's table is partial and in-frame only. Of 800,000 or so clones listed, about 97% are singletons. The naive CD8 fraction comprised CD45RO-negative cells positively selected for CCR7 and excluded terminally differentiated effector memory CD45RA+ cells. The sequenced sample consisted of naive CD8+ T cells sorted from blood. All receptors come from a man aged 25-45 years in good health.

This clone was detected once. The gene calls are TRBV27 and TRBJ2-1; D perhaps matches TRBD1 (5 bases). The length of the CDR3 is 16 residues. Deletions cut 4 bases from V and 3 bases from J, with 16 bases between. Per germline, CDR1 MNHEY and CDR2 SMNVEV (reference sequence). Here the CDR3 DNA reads TGTGCCAGCAGTTCGCAGGGTGCTTACCGCTACAATGAGCAGTTCTTC. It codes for CASSSQGAYRYNEQFF.

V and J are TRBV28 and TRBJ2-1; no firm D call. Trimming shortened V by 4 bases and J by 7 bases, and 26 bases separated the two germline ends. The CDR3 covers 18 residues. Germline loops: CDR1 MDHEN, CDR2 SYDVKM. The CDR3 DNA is TGTGCCAGCAGTTCCAGTATGGAGCCGGTCGTATTCGGGAATGAGCAGTTCTTC. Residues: CASSSSMEPVVFGNEQFF.

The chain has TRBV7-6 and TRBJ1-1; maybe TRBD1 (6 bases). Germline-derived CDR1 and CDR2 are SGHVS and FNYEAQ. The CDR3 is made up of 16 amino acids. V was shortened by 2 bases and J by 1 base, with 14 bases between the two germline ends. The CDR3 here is CASSLIAEGGNTEAFF. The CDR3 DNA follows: TGTGCCAGCAGCTTAATAGCGGAGGGGGGGAACACTGAAGCTTTCTTT.

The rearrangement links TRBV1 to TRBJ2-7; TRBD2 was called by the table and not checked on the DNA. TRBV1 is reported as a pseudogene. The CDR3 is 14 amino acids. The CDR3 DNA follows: TGCACCAGCAGCCAACTAGCGGGAGTATACGAGCAGTACTTC. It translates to CTSSQLAGVYEQYF.

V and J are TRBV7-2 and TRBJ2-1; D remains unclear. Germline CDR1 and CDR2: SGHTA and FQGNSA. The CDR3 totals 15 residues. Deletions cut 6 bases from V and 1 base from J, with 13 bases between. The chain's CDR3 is CASSPSWGSYNEQFF. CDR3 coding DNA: TGTGCCAGCAGTCCTAGTTGGGGTTCCTACAATGAGCAGTTCTTC.

This chain's CDR3 is CASSAWTGGGYEQYF. The DNA for the CDR3 is TGTGCCAGCAGTGCCTGGACAGGGGGAGGGTACGAGCAGTACTTC. The chain recombines TRBV6-1 with TRBJ2-7; TRBD1 agrees at 10 bases. The germline CDR1 and CDR2 sequences are MNHNS and SASEGT. The V and J ends lost 4 bases and 4 bases, in that order; junction bases with no gene match: 7. The CDR3 loop spans 15 amino acids.

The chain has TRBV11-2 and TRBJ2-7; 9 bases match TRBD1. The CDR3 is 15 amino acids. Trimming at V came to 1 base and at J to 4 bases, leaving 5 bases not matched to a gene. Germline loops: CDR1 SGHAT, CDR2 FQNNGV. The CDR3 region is CASSLAGQGAYEQYF. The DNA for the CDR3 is TGTGCCAGCAGCTTAGCGGGACAGGGCGCTTACGAGCAGTACTTC.

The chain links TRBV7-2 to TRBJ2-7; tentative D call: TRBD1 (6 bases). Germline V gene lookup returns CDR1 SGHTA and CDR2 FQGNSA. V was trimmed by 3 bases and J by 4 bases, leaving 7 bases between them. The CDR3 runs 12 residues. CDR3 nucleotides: TGTGCCAGCAGCTTTAGGGGGTACGAGCAGTACTTC. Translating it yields CASSFRGYEQYF. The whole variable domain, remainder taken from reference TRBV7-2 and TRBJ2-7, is GAGVSQSPSNKVTEKGKDVELRCDPISGHTALYWYRQSLGQGLEFLIYFQGNSAPDKSGLPSDRFSAERTGGSVSTLTIQRTQQEDSAVYLCASSFRGYEQYFGPGTRLTVT.

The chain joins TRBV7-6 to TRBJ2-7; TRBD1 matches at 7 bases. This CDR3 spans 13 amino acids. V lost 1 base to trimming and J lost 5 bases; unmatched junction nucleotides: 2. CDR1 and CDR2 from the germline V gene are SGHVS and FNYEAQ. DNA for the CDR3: TGTGCCAGCAGCTTAGTTGGGACAGACGAGCAGTACTTC. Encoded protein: CASSLVGTDEQYF. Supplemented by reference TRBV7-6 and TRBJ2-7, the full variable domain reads GAGVSQSPRYKVTKRGQDVALRCDPISGHVSLYWYRQALGQGPEFLTYFNYEAQQDKSGLPNDRFSAERPEGSISTLTIQRTEQRDSAMYRCASSLVGTDEQYFGPGTRLTVT.

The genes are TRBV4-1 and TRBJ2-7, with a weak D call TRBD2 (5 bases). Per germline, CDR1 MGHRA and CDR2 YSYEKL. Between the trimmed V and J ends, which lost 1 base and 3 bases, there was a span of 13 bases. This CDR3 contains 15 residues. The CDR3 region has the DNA TGCGCCAGCAGCCAAGTCGGCGAAGGAGGCTACGAGCAGTACTTC. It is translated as CASSQVGEGGYEQYF.

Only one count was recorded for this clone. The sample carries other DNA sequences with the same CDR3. CDR3 sequence (DNA): TGTGCCAGCAGCTTTGGGACCTACGAGCAGTACTTC. Its protein is CASSFGTYEQYF. The rearrangement links TRBV11-2 to TRBJ2-7; D unresolved. The CDR3 is 12 amino acids. Germline CDR1 is SGHAT and CDR2 is FQNNGV. V lost 3 bases and J 2 bases, leaving 5 bases between the germline ends.

The chain's CDR3 is CASRDRSSYEQYF. Here the CDR3 DNA reads TGTGCCAGCCGGGACAGGAGCTCCTACGAGCAGTACTTC. This chain links TRBV25-1 with TRBJ2-7; 8 nucleotides match TRBD1. This CDR3 is built from 13 residues. V was clipped by 8 bases and J by 0 bases; unmatched bases: 3. Germline assignment: CDR1 MGHDK and CDR2 SYGVNS.

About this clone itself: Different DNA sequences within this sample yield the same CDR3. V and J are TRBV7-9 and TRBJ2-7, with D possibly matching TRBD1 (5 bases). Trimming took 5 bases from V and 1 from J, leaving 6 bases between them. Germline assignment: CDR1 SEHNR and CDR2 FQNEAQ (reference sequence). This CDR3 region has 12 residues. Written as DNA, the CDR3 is TGTGCCAGCAGCCCAGGGTCCTACGAGCAGTACTTC. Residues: CASSPGSYEQYF. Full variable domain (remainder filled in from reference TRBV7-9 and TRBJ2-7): DTGVSQNPRHKITKRGQNVTFRCDPISEHNRLYWYRQTLGQGPEFLTYFQNEAQLEKSRLLSDRFSAERPKGSFSTLEIQRTEQGDSAMYLCASSPGSYEQYFGPGTRLTVT.

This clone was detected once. For the CDR3, the DNA is TGTGCCAGCAGCCAAGGACTCCACAATGAGCAGTTCTTC. It is translated as CASSQGLHNEQFF. This chain uses TRBV11-2 with TRBJ2-1; a possible D gene is TRBD2 (5 bases). CDR3 size: 13 residues. Germline V gene lookup returns CDR1 SGHAT and CDR2 FQNNGV. Trimming took off 5 bases at V and 5 bases at J, with 10 bases between the two ends.

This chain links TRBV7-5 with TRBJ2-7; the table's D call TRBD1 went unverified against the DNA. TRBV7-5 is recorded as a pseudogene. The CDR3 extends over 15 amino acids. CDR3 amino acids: CVRSHPGGLDYEQYF. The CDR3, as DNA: TGTGTCAGAAGCCATCCAGGGGGTTTGGACTACGAGCAGTACTTC.

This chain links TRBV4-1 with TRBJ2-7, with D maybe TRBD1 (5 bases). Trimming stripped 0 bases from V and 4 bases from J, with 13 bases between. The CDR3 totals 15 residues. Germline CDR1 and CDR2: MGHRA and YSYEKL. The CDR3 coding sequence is TGCGCCAGCAGCCAAGAAGGGGTTCTCCTGTACGAGCAGTACTTC. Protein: CASSQEGVLLYEQYF.

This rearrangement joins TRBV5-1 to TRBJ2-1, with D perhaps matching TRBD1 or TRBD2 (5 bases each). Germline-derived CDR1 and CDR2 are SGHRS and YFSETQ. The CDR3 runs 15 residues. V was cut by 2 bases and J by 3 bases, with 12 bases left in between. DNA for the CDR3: TGCGCCAGCAGCTTTAGGGGAGCTAACTACAATGAGCAGTTCTTC. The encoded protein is CASSFRGANYNEQFF.

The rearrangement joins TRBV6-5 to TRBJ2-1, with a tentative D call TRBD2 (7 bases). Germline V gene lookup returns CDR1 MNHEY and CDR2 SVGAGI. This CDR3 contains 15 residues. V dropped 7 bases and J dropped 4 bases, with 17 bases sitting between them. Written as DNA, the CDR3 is TGTGCCAGCAAGGGGGGGGCTAGCGGTTACAATGAGCAGTTCTTC. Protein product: CASKGGASGYNEQFF.

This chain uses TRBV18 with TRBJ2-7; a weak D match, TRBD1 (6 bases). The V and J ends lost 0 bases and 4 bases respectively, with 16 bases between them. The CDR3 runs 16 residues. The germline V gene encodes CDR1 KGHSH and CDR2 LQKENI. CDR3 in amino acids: CASSPPGGQFMYEQYF. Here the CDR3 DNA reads TGTGCCAGCTCACCACCTGGGGGACAATTTATGTACGAGCAGTACTTC.

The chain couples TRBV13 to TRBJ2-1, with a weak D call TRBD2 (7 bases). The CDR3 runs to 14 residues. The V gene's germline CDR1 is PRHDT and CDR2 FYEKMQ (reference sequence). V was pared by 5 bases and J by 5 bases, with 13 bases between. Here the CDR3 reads CASSPLGGHNEQFF. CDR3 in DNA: TGTGCCAGCAGCCCGCTGGGGGGGCACAATGAGCAGTTCTTC.

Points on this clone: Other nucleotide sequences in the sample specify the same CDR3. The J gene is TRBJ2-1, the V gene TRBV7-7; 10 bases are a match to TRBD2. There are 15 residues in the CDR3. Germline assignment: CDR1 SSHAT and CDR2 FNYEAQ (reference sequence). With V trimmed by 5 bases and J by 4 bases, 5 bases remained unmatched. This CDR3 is CASSRTSGNYNEQFF. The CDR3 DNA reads TGTGCCAGCAGCCGAACTAGCGGGAATTACAATGAGCAGTTCTTC.

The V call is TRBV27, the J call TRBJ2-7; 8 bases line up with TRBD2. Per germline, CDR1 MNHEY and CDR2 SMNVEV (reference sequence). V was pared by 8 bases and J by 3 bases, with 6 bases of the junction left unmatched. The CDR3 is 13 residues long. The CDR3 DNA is TGTGCCAGCGGGTCCGGGACTAGCTACGAGCAGTACTTC. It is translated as CASGSGTSYEQYF.

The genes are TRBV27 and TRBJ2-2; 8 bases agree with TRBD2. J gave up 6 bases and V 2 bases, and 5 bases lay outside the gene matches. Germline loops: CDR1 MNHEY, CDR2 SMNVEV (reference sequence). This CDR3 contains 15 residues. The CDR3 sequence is CASSLGAGVPGELFF. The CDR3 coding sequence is TGTGCCAGCAGTTTAGGAGCGGGAGTCCCCGGGGAGCTGTTTTTT.

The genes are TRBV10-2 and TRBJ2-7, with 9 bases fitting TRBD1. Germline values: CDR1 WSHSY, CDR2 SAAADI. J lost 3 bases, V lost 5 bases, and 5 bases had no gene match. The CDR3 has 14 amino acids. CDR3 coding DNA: TGCGCCAGCAGTACTGGGACAGGGAACTACGAGCAGTACTTC. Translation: CASSTGTGNYEQYF.

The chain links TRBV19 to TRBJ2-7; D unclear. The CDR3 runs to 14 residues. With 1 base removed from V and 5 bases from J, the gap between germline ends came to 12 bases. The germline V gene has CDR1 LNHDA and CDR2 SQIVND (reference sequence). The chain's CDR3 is CASSIVGDSDEQYF. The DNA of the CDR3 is TGTGCCAGTAGTATAGTAGGTGACTCGGACGAGCAGTACTTC.

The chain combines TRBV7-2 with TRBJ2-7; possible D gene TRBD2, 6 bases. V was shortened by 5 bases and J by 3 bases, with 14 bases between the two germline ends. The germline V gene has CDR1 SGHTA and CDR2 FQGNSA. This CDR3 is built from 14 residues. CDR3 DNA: TGTGCCAGCAGCCTACCGGGAGACTACTACGAGCAGTACTTC. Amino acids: CASSLPGDYYEQYF.

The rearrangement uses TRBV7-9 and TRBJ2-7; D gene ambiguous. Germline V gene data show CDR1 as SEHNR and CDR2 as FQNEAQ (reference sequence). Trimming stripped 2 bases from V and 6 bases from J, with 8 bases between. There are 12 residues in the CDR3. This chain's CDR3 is CASSLYISEQYF. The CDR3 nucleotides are TGTGCCAGCAGCTTATATATTTCCGAGCAGTACTTC.

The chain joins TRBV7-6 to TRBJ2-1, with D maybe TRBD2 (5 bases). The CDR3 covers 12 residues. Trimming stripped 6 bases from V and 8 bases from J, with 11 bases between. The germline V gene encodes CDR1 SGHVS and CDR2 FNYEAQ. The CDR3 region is CASSSLRDEQFF. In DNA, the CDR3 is TGTGCCAGCAGTTCCCTGAGGGATGAGCAGTTCTTC.

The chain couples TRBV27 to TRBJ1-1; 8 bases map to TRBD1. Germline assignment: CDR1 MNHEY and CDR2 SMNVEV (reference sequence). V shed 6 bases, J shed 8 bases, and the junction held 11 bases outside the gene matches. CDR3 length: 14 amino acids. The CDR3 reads CASSTYDRGPEAFF. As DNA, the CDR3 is TGTGCCAGCAGCACTTACGACAGGGGCCCCGAAGCTTTCTTT.

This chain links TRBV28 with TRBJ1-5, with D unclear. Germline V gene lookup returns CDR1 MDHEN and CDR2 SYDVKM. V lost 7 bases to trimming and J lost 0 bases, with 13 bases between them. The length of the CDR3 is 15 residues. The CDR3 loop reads CASTLRTASNQPQHF. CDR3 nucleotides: TGTGCCAGCACCCTTCGCACAGCTAGCAATCAGCCCCAGCATTTT.

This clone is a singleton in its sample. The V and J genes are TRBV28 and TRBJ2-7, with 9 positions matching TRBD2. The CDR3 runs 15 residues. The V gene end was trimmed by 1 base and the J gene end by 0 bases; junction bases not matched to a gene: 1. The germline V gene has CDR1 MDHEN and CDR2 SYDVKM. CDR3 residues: CASSLFSGSSYEQYF. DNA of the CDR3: TGTGCCAGCAGTTTATTTAGCGGGAGCTCCTACGAGCAGTACTTC.